This T cell receptor (beta chain) was identified during a study of blood T cell repertoires in COVID-19. Study-level information: Material from acute and convalescent COVID-19 was sourced from the United States, Italy and Spain. Sources were T cells, B-cell-depleted T cells, or PBMCs; the material itself was cDNA or gDNA.

The protocol was immunoSEQ multiplex PCR, while the TCRdb copy is restricted to in-frame clones and leaves out a portion. Of 200,000 or so clones listed, around 80% are singletons. Germline values: CDR1 MNHEY, CDR2 SMNVEV (reference sequence). Trimming removed 4 bases from V and 10 bases from J; junction bases left unmatched: 7. This CDR3 contains 13 residues. The chain employs TRBV27 and TRBJ1-5; 7 nucleotides match TRBD1. This receptor was obtained from a woman in her fifties or sixties who had recovered from COVID-19. The sample taken for sequencing was peripheral blood. CDR3 in DNA: TGTGCCAGCAGTTCCTACAGGGGTTTACCCCAGCATTTT. This encodes CASSSYRGLPQHF.